Given below is one T cell receptor beta chain in context. Up to about 2 ug genomic DNA was used for TCRB CDR3 amplification. The repertoire was sequenced with immunoSEQ multiplex PCR; TCRdb's copy has only in-frame clones and lacks some. This table holds 75,000 to 100,000 clones, 79% found once. PBMC sampling occurred before vaccination, two weeks after the third dose, and at progression. The sample comes from a study of glioma-infiltrating T cells after dendritic cell vaccination. The wider study: Autologous tumor lysate-pulsed dendritic cell vaccination was given between the early 2000s and the early 2010s. The vaccine used monocyte-derived dendritic cells pulsed overnight with autologous tumor lysate.

The V segment lost 4 bases and the J segment 3 bases; nucleotides outside the gene matches: 9. The CDR3 contains 16 residues. The germline V gene encodes CDR1 SGHRS and CDR2 YFSETQ. The input for sequencing was blood, taken before dendritic cell vaccination. The J gene is TRBJ2-7, the V gene TRBV5-1; TRBD2 matches 11 bases. This sequence was found in a human donor with glioblastoma. The CDR3 is CASSPLTGTSGYEQYF. CDR3 sequence (DNA): TGCGCCAGCAGCCCTCTGACCGGGACTAGCGGCTACGAGCAGTACTTC.